The present entry profiles one T cell receptor beta chain with its context. The data derive from a study of T cells after somatic rescue of genetic block. Some clones are missing from TCRdb's copy, which holds only in-frame ones; the method was immunoSEQ multiplex PCR. The sample consists of about 13,000 clones, roughly 73% of them appearing once. From germline, CDR1 is SQVTM and CDR2 ANQGSEA. The CDR3 has 13 amino acids. V lost 5 bases, J lost 6 bases, and 17 bases lay in between. Sequencing input: peripheral blood mononuclear cells (PBMCs). The clonotype comes from a boy aged 10-17 years. The chain combines TRBV29-1 with TRBJ2-7; perhaps TRBD1 as D (7 bases). This chain's CDR3 is CSVRQGGGSEQYF. The CDR3 nucleotides read TGCAGCGTTCGACAGGGAGGCGGAAGCGAGCAGTACTTC.